This TCR beta chain was recorded in a study of regulatory T cells in long-lasting Graves disease (dated by TCRdb to the early 2020s). Describing the broader study: Newly diagnosed Graves' disease patients had taken antithyroid drugs for less than 3 months. The study was registered as a clinical trial and conducted in China. Persistent Graves' disease patients were compared with newly diagnosed Graves' disease patients by peripheral blood TCR sequencing and RNA sequencing. A total of 33 samples underwent TCR sequencing: about 13 from persistent and roughly 20 from newly diagnosed Graves' disease patients.

V sheds 0 bases and J sheds 4 bases, leaving 14 bases between their ends. The cysteine opens and the phenylalanine closes a CDR3 of 15 amino acids. Only CDR3 DNA is held: 45 bases, read in frame from base 1. According to the germline V gene, CDR1 reads SGHRS and CDR2 reads YFSETQ. This clonotype turned up a few times. This receptor's antigen is unknown. It has no much larger one-base neighbor in the sample; base qualities were not kept. The full study reports these points: Patients with persistent disease shared more public clonotypes (fewer than 3,000) than newly diagnosed patients did (around 980). The authors noted that the small sample size was a limitation that may lower accuracy. Sequencing and analysis were restricted to the TCR beta chain. Only peripheral blood was studied, because thyroid tissue, the primary lesion, was inaccessible. TRBV28, TRBJ1-2 and TRBJ2-5 were preferentially used in persistent disease, while TRBV20-1 and TRBJ2-1 were favored in newly diagnosed disease. Compared with newly diagnosed patients, persistent Graves' disease patients had lower TCR Shannon entropy and fewer highly expanded clones, which suggests clonal expansion.

Receptor amplification or capture employed multiplex PCR. The sequencing machine was an Illumina HiSeq 4000. CDR3 regions were amplified by Arm-PCR with iRepertoire HTBI primers to construct TCR beta libraries. Before sequencing, the PCR products went through gel purification. The study's processing was this. Across samples, 60 to 70 TRBV and 13 to 15 TRBJ segments were identified and used for gene usage analysis of CDR3 amino acid clonotypes. COPE and FqMerger were used to merge the filtered high-quality paired reads into contigs. BLAST was used to align contigs to IMGT TRBV, TRBD and TRBJ reference genes, and CDR3 was defined according to IMGT. Any clonotype with a frequency above 0.1% was counted as a highly expanded clone. Shannon entropy served as the measure of repertoire diversity, while the Gini coefficient captured V-J evenness. A clonotype was considered public if more than one individual shared it. The public sequencing data were trimmed at Q25 with fastp and processed into clonotypes with MiXCR by TCRdb, which kept only in-frame beta chains. Rows with one shared CDR3 protein collapse into an entry with the most common genes and DNA. Here the V and J calls rest on TCRdb's processing, not on the authors' analysis. This sample lists 520,000 or so distinct CDR3 sequences; more than 10% were detected once. Over 7% of the sample is in the top ten clones.

The time point label, as the study defines it: newly diagnosed GD, antithyroid drugs for less than 3 months. For both TCR sequencing and RNA sequencing, RNA was extracted from PBMCs in TRIzol. Graves' disease was diagnosed according to American Thyroid Association guidelines. Patients were recruited from an endocrinology department in Xi'an, China. Each patient gave 9 to 10 milliliters of peripheral blood, collected in an EDTA anticoagulant tube. Ficoll Paque Plus density gradient separation was used to isolate PBMCs, and no additional T cell sorting was done. An Agilent 2100 Bioanalyzer and agarose gel were used to check RNA quality, while a NanoDrop 2000 measured RNA concentration. These data were likewise used in another study, on T cells in Graves' hyperthyroidism and ophthalmopathy. As noted in the second study: Stable Graves' hyperthyroidism was defined as the absence of progression to ophthalmopathy over 18 months of follow-up. Hyperthyroidism patients were newly diagnosed, with disease duration under 2 months, and aged 18 to 65 years. Patients with uncontrolled infections, other autoimmune diseases, pregnancy or lactation were excluded. Clinical symptoms, serum thyroxine and TRAb, thyroid ultrasound, and orbital computed tomography formed the basis for the diagnoses. A first-round RT-PCR of the TCR CDR3 used the HTBI primer set with the Qiagen OneStep RT-PCR kit. Most expanded thyroid clonotypes (frequency above 0.001) were also detected in blood, suggesting blood repertoires may reflect thyroid immune responses. Ophthalmopathy was separated from stable hyperthyroidism by a 13 V-J signature model, with approximately 85% sensitivity and 81% to 83% specificity obtained in cross-validation and 80%/75% obtained in testing. In validation, progression to ophthalmopathy was predicted by the model with 65% to 71% sensitivity and about 72% specificity, a median of 6.5 months before onset. To identify TCR V-J signatures that set the groups apart, the researchers used a discovery cohort of approximately 98 patients, made up of some 41 with Graves' ophthalmopathy and 55 to 65 with stable Graves' hyperthyroidism. Whether ophthalmopathy could be predicted prospectively was tested in an independent validation cohort made up of roughly 19 hyperthyroidism patients plus 17 patients who later progressed to ophthalmopathy. The 75 to 100 discovery patients were randomly split 7:3 into training and test sets. In about 6 Graves' hyperthyroidism patients, the study also compared T-cell repertoires from thyroid tissue with T-cell repertoires from blood. After sampling, hyperthyroidism patients received methimazole starting at 30 mg daily, and ophthalmopathy patients received high-dose intravenous methylprednisolone. The libraries were constructed in a second round of multiplex PCR and then size-selected and purified. Sequencing of the libraries was done on an Illumina HiSeq2000 using paired-end 100 bp reads. SOAPnuke was used to process the raw data, with reads discarded if the reads contained adapters or uncalled bases, had a mean Phred below 15, or lacked an exact constant-primer or identifier match. High-quality paired reads were merged using COPE v1.2.5, and each unique nucleotide sequence was defined as a clonotype. MiTCR v1.1 was used to align clonotypes to the IMGT TRBV, TRBD and TRBJ reference segments. Analysis was restricted to V-J combinations with a frequency above 0.0001, which covered about 99% of repertoires. A TCS score was defined as the ratio between F50 (clonal expansion) and ExV (chaos), using BLOSUM62-based TCRdist between CDR3 peptides within each V-J. Welch's t-statistics and random forest reduced fewer than 600 V-J features to some 14, which were used in a naive Bayes classifier (R e1071). No statistical method was used to set the sample size in advance, and investigators knew the group allocation. The paper describes TCR Vbeta CDR3 sequencing of around 140 peripheral blood samples, made up of under 50 ophthalmopathy patients, around 78 hyperthyroidism patients and roughly 17 progressor patients.

The chain links TRBV5-1 with TRBJ2-7; the D element could tentatively be TRBD1 or TRBD2, as 5 bases agree for each. This TCR derives from a woman aged 30 to 39 with Graves disease. Donor details come from another sample of the same person, matched by shared clones. The source material was peripheral blood mononuclear cells (PBMCs), sampled at new diagnosis, from a patient treated with antithyroid drugs. The CDR3 here reads CASSLEQGDGYEQYF. The DNA sequence reads TGCGCCAGCAGCTTGGAACAAGGGGACGGGTACGAGCAGTACTTC.